This paragraph covers one T cell receptor beta chain sequence. Its antigen is currently unknown. The sample belongs to a study of T cell responses to AZD1222 COVID-19 vaccine. Analysis merged second doses at about 4 or about 12 weeks. Study-level findings and limits: Baseline serology detected seropositivity in only five or six AZD1222 recipients. Clonal diversity was possibly underestimated, and the donors were mostly white British, with more females. The repertoires were collected only after the peak T cell response.

Germline V lookup: CDR1 MNHNY, CDR2 SVGAGI (reference sequence). This CDR3 is built from 12 residues. The V end was cut by 2 bases, the J end by 6 bases, with 7 bases between. TCRdb's copy holds only in-frame clones and misses some; the assay was immunoSEQ multiplex PCR. The table lists about 120,000 clones, around nine tenths of them singletons. The receptor's source is an adult who received the AZD1222 COVID-19 vaccine. The V and J genes are TRBV6-6 and TRBJ1-2; D gene ambiguous. The sequenced sample was peripheral blood, obtained 28 days after the second AZD1222 dose. CDR3 bases: TGTGCCAGCAGTTACAGGAGCGATGGCTACACCTTC. Translation: CASSYRSDGYTF.